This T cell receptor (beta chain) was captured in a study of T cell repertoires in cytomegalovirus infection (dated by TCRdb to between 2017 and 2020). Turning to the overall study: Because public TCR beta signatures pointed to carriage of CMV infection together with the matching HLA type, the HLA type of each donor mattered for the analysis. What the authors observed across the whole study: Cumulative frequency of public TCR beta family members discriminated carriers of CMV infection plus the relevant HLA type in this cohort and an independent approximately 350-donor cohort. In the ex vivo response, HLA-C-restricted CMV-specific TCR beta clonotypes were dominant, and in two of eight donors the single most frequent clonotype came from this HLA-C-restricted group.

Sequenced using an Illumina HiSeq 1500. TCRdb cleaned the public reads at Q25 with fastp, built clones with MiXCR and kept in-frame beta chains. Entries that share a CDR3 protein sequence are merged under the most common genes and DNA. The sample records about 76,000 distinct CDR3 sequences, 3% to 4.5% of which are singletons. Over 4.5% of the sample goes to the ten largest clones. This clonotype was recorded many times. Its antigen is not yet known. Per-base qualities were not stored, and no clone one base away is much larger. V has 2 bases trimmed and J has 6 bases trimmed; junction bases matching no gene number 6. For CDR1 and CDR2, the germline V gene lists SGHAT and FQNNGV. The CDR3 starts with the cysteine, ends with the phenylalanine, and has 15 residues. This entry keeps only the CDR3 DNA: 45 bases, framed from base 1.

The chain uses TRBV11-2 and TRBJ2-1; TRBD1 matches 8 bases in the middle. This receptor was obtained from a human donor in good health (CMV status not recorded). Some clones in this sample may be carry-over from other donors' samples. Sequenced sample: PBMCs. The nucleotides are TGTGCCAGCAGCTTAAGCAGGGGGCAAGGCAATGAGCAGTTCTTC. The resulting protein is CASSLSRGQGNEQFF.